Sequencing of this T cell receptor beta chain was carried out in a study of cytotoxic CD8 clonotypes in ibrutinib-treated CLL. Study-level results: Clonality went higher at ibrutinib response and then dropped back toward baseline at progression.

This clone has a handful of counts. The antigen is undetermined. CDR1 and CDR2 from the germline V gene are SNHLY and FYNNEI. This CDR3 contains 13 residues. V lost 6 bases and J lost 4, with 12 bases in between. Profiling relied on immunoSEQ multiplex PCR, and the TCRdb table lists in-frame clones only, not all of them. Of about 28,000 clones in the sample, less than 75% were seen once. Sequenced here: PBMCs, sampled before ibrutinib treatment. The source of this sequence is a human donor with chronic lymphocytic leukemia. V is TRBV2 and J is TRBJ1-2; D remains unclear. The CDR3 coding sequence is TGTGCCAGCAGAAGCTGGGGTATCTATGGCTACACCTTC. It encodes CASRSWGIYGYTF. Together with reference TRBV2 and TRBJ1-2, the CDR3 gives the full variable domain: EPEVTQTPSHQVTQMGQEVILRCVPISNHLYFYWYRQILGQKVEFLVSFYNNEISEKSEIFDDQFSVERPDGSNFTLKIRSTKLEDSAMYFCASRSWGIYGYTFGSGTRLTVV.